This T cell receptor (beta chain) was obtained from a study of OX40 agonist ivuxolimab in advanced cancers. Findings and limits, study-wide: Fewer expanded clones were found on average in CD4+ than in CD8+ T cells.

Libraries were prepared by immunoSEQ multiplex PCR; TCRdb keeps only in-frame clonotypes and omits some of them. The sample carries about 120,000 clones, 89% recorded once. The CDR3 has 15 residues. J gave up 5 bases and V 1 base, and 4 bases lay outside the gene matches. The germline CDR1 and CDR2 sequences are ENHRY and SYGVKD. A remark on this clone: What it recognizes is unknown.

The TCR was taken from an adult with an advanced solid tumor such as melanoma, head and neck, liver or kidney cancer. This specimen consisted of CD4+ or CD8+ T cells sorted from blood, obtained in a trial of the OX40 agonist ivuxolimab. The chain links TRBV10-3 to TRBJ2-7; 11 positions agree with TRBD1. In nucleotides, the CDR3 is TGTGCCATCAGTGAGTACCGGACAGGGGGCAACGAGCAGTACTTC. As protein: CAISEYRTGGNEQYF.